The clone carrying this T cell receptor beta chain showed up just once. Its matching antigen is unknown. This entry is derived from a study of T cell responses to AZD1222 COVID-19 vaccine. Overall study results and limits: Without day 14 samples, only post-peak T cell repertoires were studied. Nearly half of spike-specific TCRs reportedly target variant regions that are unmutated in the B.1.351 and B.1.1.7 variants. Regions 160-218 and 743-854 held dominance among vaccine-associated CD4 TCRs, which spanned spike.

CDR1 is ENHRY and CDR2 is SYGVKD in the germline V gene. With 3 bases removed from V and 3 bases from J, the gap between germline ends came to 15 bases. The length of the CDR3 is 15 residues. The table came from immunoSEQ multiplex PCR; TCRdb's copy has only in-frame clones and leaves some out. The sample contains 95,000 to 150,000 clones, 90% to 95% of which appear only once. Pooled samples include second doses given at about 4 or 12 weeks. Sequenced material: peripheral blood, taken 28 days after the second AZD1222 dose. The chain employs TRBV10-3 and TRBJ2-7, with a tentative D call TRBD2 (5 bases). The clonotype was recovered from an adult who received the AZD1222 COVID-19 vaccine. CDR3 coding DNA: TGTGCCATCAGTGAAGGACTCCCGCTGGGCTACGAGCAGTACTTC. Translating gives CAISEGLPLGYEQYF.